Each of the 22 T cell receptor beta chains below was sequenced from the same sample in a study of HIV-infected patients and healthy controls (dated by TCRdb to between 2013 and 2015). Libraries were made using 5' RACE. These reads were obtained on an Illumina MiSeq. TCRdb took the public reads, trimmed them with fastp at Q25, ran MiXCR for clone calling and kept in-frame beta chains. Rows are unified per CDR3 protein, each entry keeping the most common DNA and genes. This sample gives more than 60,000 distinct CDR3 sequences in total; roughly 21% of them show up just once. The ten largest clones represent over 1.1% of the sample. What was sequenced was CD4+ T cells from blood. Receptor source: a human donor in good health.

This clonotype was counted many times. The rearrangement links TRBV11-3 to TRBJ2-1; D may be TRBD1 (6 bases). Germline CDR1 and CDR2: SGHNT and YENEEA. With 5 bases removed from V and 4 bases from J, the gap between germline ends came to 21 bases. The CDR3 runs 17 residues. The CDR3: CASSRPGQPRGYNEQFF. The CDR3 DNA reads TGTGCCAGCAGCCGACCGGGACAACCAAGGGGTTACAATGAGCAGTTCTTC.

This clonotype has a count of ten or more. The gene calls are TRBV11-2 and TRBJ2-3; no clear D. The germline V gene has CDR1 SGHAT and CDR2 FQNNGV. Trimming removed 10 bases at V and 2 bases at J, with 16 bases between. The CDR3 runs 14 residues. CDR3 residues: CATKTTAFTDTQYF. The CDR3 DNA sequence: TGTGCCACCAAGACGACGGCCTTCACAGATACGCAGTATTTT. The variable domain in full, with the rest retrieved from reference TRBV11-2 and TRBJ2-3, is EAGVAQSPRYKIIEKRQSVAFWCNPISGHATLYWYQQILGQGPKLLIQFQNNGVVDDSQLPKDRFSAERLKGVDSTLKIQPAKLEDSAVYLCATKTTAFTDTQYFGPGTRLTVL.

This clonotype showed up many times. The V and J genes are TRBV14 and TRBJ2-1; D possibly uses TRBD1 or TRBD2 (6 bases each). The CDR3 runs to 15 residues. Germline-derived CDR1 and CDR2 are SGHDN and FVKESK. V was cut by 8 bases and J by 5 bases, with 19 bases left in between. The CDR3 region is CASQRLGGEDNEQFF. The CDR3 region has the DNA TGTGCCAGCCAACGATTGGGGGGCGAAGACAATGAGCAGTTCTTC.

In its sample, this clonotype was seen a few times. This chain links TRBV20-1 with TRBJ2-5; D is undetermined. V was clipped by 5 bases and J by 2 bases, with 12 bases between them. Germline-derived CDR1 and CDR2 are DFQATT and SNEGSKA (reference sequence). The CDR3 sequence is 13 residues long. CDR3 bases: TGCAGTGCTTGGGAACATTTACAAGAGACCCAGTACTTC. Translated, it gives CSAWEHLQETQYF.

Ten or more counts support this clonotype. The rearrangement joins TRBV11-2 to TRBJ2-7; unclear D gene. The CDR3 is 14 residues long. Trimming took off 4 bases at V and 7 bases at J, with 17 bases between the two ends. Germline V gene lookup returns CDR1 SGHAT and CDR2 FQNNGV. In DNA, the CDR3 is TGTGCCAGCAGCTCTTCTGCGTCCCTATTTGAGCAGTACTTC. Protein sequence: CASSSSASLFEQYF.

This clonotype has a count of ten or more. V usage is TRBV16 and J usage is TRBJ1-2, with D uncertain. This CDR3 region has 12 residues. Germline-derived CDR1 and CDR2 are KGHSY and FQNENV. Between the trimmed V and J ends, which lost 2 bases and 8 bases, there was a span of 9 bases. The CDR3 here is CASSQPSFGYTF. In nucleotides, the CDR3 is TGTGCCAGCAGCCAACCCTCCTTCGGCTACACCTTC.

This clonotype was counted between two and nine times. CDR3 protein: CASSETPYNSPLHF. CDR3 sequence (DNA): TGTGCCAGCAGCGAAACACCTTATAATTCACCCCTCCACTTT. The chain combines TRBV9 with TRBJ1-6, with D unclear. Between the trimmed V and J ends, which lost 3 bases and 4 bases, there was a span of 8 bases. This CDR3 has 14 amino acids. Germline V gene lookup returns CDR1 SGDLS and CDR2 YYNGEE. The full variable domain, rest sourced from reference TRBV9 and TRBJ1-6, is DSGVTQTPKHLITATGQRVTLRCSPRSGDLSVYWYQQSLDQGLQFLIQYYNGEERAKGNILERFSAQQFPDLHSELNLSSLELGDSALYFCASSETPYNSPLHFGNGTRLTVT.

In regard to this clonotype: A much larger clone differs from this one at a single base, so this may be a read error. In this CDR3 the conserved last residue, phenylalanine or tryptophan, is missing, so a read error is likely. The CDR3 coding sequence is TGTGCCAGCAGTCGGGCGAATGAGCAGTTCCTC. Translation gives CASSRANEQFL. J is TRBJ2-1 and V is TRBV12-3 or TRBV12-4; D is uncertain. This CDR3 has 11 amino acids. Between the trimmed V and J ends, which lost 5 bases and 7 bases, there was a span of 6 bases.

The chain uses TRBV29-1 and TRBJ2-3, with TRBD1 matching over 9 bases. CDR1 and CDR2 from the germline V gene are SQVTM and ANQGSEA. This CDR3 contains 13 residues. The trim removed 4 bases at V and 5 bases at J, leaving 4 bases unmatched. This chain's CDR3 is CSVVDRGRDTQYF. In DNA form, the CDR3 reads TGCAGCGTTGTGGACAGGGGAAGAGATACGCAGTATTTT.

CDR3 nucleotides: TGTGCCAGCAGCGACAGGGCCATTTCACCCCTCCACTTT. It is translated as CASSDRAISPLHF. The chain uses TRBV25-1 and TRBJ1-6; 7 bases map to TRBD1. Losses at the gene ends were 6 bases for V and 9 bases for J; bases not matched to a gene: 5. The CDR3 is 13 residues long. Germline V gene lookup returns CDR1 MGHDK and CDR2 SYGVNS.

Of note for this clonotype: Germline is not matched at one junction end, which may reflect a read error. The gene calls are TRBV7-7 and TRBJ2-5; 7 bases line up with TRBD2. CDR3 length: 15 amino acids. Per the germline V gene, CDR1 is SSHAT and CDR2 is FNYEAQ (reference sequence). The CDR3 sequence is CASSPGSGDQETQYF. CDR3 nucleotides: TGTGCTAGCAGCCCCGGAAGCGGGGACCAAGAGACCCAGTACTTC.

A few counts support this clonotype. This chain joins TRBV9 and TRBJ1-4, with D uncertain. This CDR3 comprises 16 residues. In germline, CDR1 is SGDLS, CDR2 YYNGEE. Trimming stripped 2 bases from V and 4 bases from J, with 15 bases between. The CDR3, as DNA: TGTGCCAGCAGCGTGGGCCAGGTAGTGAGTAATGAAAAACTGTTTTTT. It specifies CASSVGQVVSNEKLFF.

With respect to this clonotype: A read error is possible here, since a much larger clone lies one base away. The chain joins TRBV3-1 to TRBJ2-1; a possible D gene is TRBD2 (6 bases). Germline CDR1 and CDR2: LGHDT and YNNKEL (reference sequence). This CDR3 spans 18 amino acids. The DNA for the CDR3 is TGTGCCAGCAGCCGGTCAACGTCCGGGACTGACGCCTACAATGAGCAGCTCTTC. This codes for CASSRSTSGTDAYNEQLF.

This clonotype occurred many times. This chain connects TRBV12-3 or TRBV12-4 to TRBJ1-1; no clear D. The V end was cut by 2 bases, the J end by 6 bases, with 10 bases between. The CDR3 consists of 13 residues. The CDR3 sequence is CASSLRVYSEAFF. DNA for the CDR3: TGTGCCAGCAGTTTAAGGGTATATTCTGAAGCTTTCTTT.

The chain combines TRBV7-9 with TRBJ2-3; D might be TRBD2 (8 bases). Deletions cut 5 bases from V and 1 base from J, with 22 bases between. Per germline, CDR1 SEHNR and CDR2 FQNEAQ (reference sequence). This CDR3 spans 18 amino acids. This CDR3 is CASSPGQLAGFGTDTQYF. The CDR3 coding sequence is TGTGCCAGCAGCCCGGGACAGTTAGCGGGGTTCGGCACAGATACGCAGTATTTT.

This clonotype was found many times. The chain has TRBV9 and TRBJ2-5; D gene unclear. Trimming left V 7 bases short and J 4 bases short, with 2 bases between. Germline V lookup: CDR1 SGDLS, CDR2 YYNGEE. The CDR3 length is 9 residues. The CDR3: CASGETQYF. CDR3 nucleotides: TGTGCCAGCGGAGAGACCCAGTACTTC.

The chain employs TRBV19 and TRBJ1-4; tentative D call: TRBD1 (5 bases). The ends were cut back, 10 bases at V and 8 bases at J, with 20 bases in the middle. Germline values: CDR1 LNHDA, CDR2 SQIVND (reference sequence). This CDR3 is 14 amino acids long. The CDR3 sequence: CATRTPGPREKLFF. The CDR3, as DNA: TGTGCCACCCGAACGCCGGGACCAAGGGAAAAACTGTTTTTT.

This clonotype was recorded many times. The rearrangement links TRBV10-3 to TRBJ1-2, with 8 bases identical to TRBD1. In germline, CDR1 is ENHRY, CDR2 SYGVKD. V was clipped by 3 bases and J by 8 bases; unmatched bases: 11. CDR3 size: 15 residues. CDR3 amino acids: CAISESPTGGGGYTF. CDR3 DNA: TGTGCCATCAGTGAATCCCCCACAGGGGGTGGCGGCTACACCTTC.

The chain combines TRBV7-2 with TRBJ2-7; 12 positions match TRBD2. CDR1 is SGHTA, CDR2 FQGNSA, per germline. This CDR3 is built from 15 residues. The junction had 1 base not matched to a gene; V was cut back by 0 bases and J by 4 bases. The CDR3 sequence: CASSLAGTSGYEQYF. The CDR3 coding sequence is TGTGCCAGCAGCTTAGCCGGGACTAGCGGGTACGAGCAGTACTTC.

V usage is TRBV20-1 and J usage is TRBJ1-2; TRBD1 matches at 9 bases. The V segment lost 2 bases and the J segment 5 bases; nucleotides outside the gene matches: 9. Germline values: CDR1 DFQATT, CDR2 SNEGSKA (reference sequence). This CDR3 is built from 15 residues. The CDR3: CSARLAGQGRYGYTF. For the CDR3, the DNA is TGCAGTGCTAGACTCGCGGGACAGGGTCGTTATGGCTACACCTTC.

The genes are TRBV20-1 and TRBJ1-1; weak D call: TRBD1 (5 bases). Germline CDR1 reads DFQATT; CDR2 reads SNEGSKA (reference sequence). CDR3 size: 15 residues. V lost 3 bases to trimming and J lost 2 bases, with 16 bases between them. This CDR3 reads CSASSAGQGNTEAFF. Here the CDR3 DNA reads TGCAGTGCTAGCTCGGCAGGGCAGGGAAACACTGAAGCTTTCTTT.

This clonotype has a handful of counts. V gene TRBV20-1 combines with J gene TRBJ1-5, with a tentative D call TRBD1 (5 bases). The V gene lost 3 bases and the J gene lost 5 bases, with 11 bases spanning the gap. The CDR3 covers 13 residues. The V gene's germline CDR1 is DFQATT and CDR2 SNEGSKA (reference sequence). CDR3 amino acids: CSARVREDQPQHF. DNA of the CDR3: TGCAGTGCTAGGGTCAGGGAGGATCAGCCCCAGCATTTT.